Listed here are 21 T cell receptor beta chains from one sample, sequenced in a study of CD8 T cells in Susac syndrome. cDNA came from roughly 0.47 to 1 ug RNA primed by random hexamers. MiXCR was run by TCRdb on the immunoSEQ multiplex PCR reads, yielding one entry per CDR3 protein. The table lists over 120,000 distinct CDR3 sequences, 95% of them singletons. The sample taken for sequencing was CD4+ T cells from PBMCs. These receptors all come from a human donor with Susac syndrome.

This chain links TRBV29-1 with TRBJ2-3; 9 bases line up with TRBD2. Germline V gene data show CDR1 as SQVTM and CDR2 as ANQGSEA. The V gene end was trimmed by 6 bases and the J gene end by 1 base; junction bases not matched to a gene: 5. The CDR3 is 14 residues long. The CDR3 region is CSVGTSSRTDTQYF. CDR3 nucleotides: TGCAGCGTAGGGACTAGCAGCCGCACAGATACGCAGTATTTT.

CDR3 DNA: TGTGCCAGCAGTTCCCCCCCGGGGGGGACTGAAGCTTTCTTT. Residues: CASSSPPGGTEAFF. This chain uses TRBV28 with TRBJ1-1; TRBD1 is a possible D gene (5 bases). Germline loops: CDR1 MDHEN, CDR2 SYDVKM. Trimming took off 4 bases at V and 5 bases at J, with 14 bases between the two ends. This CDR3 is built from 14 residues.

The V call is TRBV5-1, the J call TRBJ2-3; maybe TRBD1 (5 bases). V shed 0 bases and J shed 2 bases, with 13 bases lying between them. The CDR3 length is 16 residues. Germline CDR1 reads SGHRS; CDR2 reads YFSETQ. The CDR3 is CASSLEGAGYTDTQYF. The CDR3 DNA is TGCGCCAGCAGCTTGGAGGGTGCAGGGTACACAGATACGCAGTATTTT.

The gene calls are TRBV7-9 and TRBJ2-3; D perhaps matches TRBD2 (6 bases). The CDR3 loop spans 16 amino acids. Germline V gene lookup returns CDR1 SEHNR and CDR2 FQNEAQ (reference sequence). V was trimmed by 5 bases and J by 6 bases, leaving 21 bases between them. The CDR3 spells CASSIRDARRGDTQYF. As DNA, the CDR3 is TGTGCCAGCAGCATACGGGACGCCCGGAGGGGTGATACGCAGTATTTT.

This chain connects TRBV29-1 to TRBJ2-7; 7 nucleotides agree with TRBD1. This CDR3 region has 14 residues. V was clipped by 6 bases and J by 1 base; unmatched bases: 9. Germline V gene data show CDR1 as SQVTM and CDR2 as ANQGSEA. DNA of the CDR3: TGCAGCGTGGACTCGGGACAGAGTTCCTACGAGCAGTACTTC. Amino acid sequence: CSVDSGQSSYEQYF.

The J gene is TRBJ2-7, the V gene TRBV4-2, with 7 bases identical to TRBD1. The CDR3 has 14 amino acids. J was trimmed by 3 bases and V by 4 bases; bases with no gene match: 6. Germline loops: CDR1 LGHNA, CDR2 YNFKEQ. The CDR3 spells CASSPGDRVYEQYF. The CDR3 DNA sequence: TGTGCCAGCAGCCCGGGTGACAGGGTCTACGAGCAGTACTTC.

The chain couples TRBV7-3 to TRBJ2-2; tentatively, D is TRBD2 (5 bases). V was cut by 5 bases and J by 4 bases, with 5 bases left in between. In germline, CDR1 is SGHTA, CDR2 FQGTGA. This CDR3 has 12 amino acids. The DNA of the CDR3 is TGTGCCAGCAGCGGAGGCACCGGGGAGCTGTTTTTT. Translation: CASSGGTGELFF.

J is TRBJ2-7 and V is TRBV6-2 or TRBV6-3; D uncertain. Germline loops: CDR1 MNHEY, CDR2 SVGEGT. The CDR3 has 12 residues. Trimming pared 3 bases from V and 6 bases from J, leaving 9 bases between. CDR3 nucleotide sequence: TGTGCCAGCAGTTATTTCCTAGGCGAGCAGTACTTC. It translates to CASSYFLGEQYF.

The sample holds one count of this clonotype. The CDR3 DNA follows: TGTGCCAGTGGGAGGAGTCCCACCGGGGAGCTGTTTTTT. It translates to CASGRSPTGELFF. V and J are TRBV12-3 or TRBV12-4 and TRBJ2-2, with D possibly TRBD2 on 6 matching bases. V lost 9 bases, J lost 4 bases, and 12 bases lay in between. The CDR3 runs 13 residues.

The chain has TRBV13 and TRBJ2-6; tentatively, D is TRBD2 (5 bases). Germline V gene sequence: CDR1 PRHDT, CDR2 FYEKMQ (reference sequence). Trimming shortened V by 3 bases and J by 2 bases, and 17 bases separated the two germline ends. The CDR3 is 18 amino acids. The CDR3, as DNA: TGTGCCAGCAGCTTGTTCGGGGAACAACCTCCTGGGGCCAACGTCCTGACTTTC. Protein product: CASSLFGEQPPGANVLTF.

This chain joins TRBV15 and TRBJ2-1; the match to TRBD2 covers 10 bases. Germline CDR1 LNHNV, CDR2 YYDKDF (reference sequence). V lost 0 bases and J lost 6; bases outside the gene matches: 5. The CDR3 spans 16 residues. The CDR3 sequence is CATSRDRRTSGNEQFF. In DNA form, the CDR3 reads TGTGCCACCAGCAGAGATCGCCGGACTAGCGGCAATGAGCAGTTCTTC.

The J gene is TRBJ2-5, the V gene TRBV7-2; TRBD2 agrees at 8 bases. V lost 5 bases, J lost 4 bases, and 3 bases stayed unmatched. This CDR3 spans 13 amino acids. Per germline, CDR1 SGHTA and CDR2 FQGNSA. The CDR3 bases are TGTGCCAGCAGCGCGGGACTAGGAGAGACCCAGTACTTC. Encoded protein: CASSAGLGETQYF.

V is TRBV19 and J is TRBJ2-1; D may be TRBD2 (6 bases). Trimming removed 5 bases from V and 0 bases from J, with 11 bases in between. The germline V gene encodes CDR1 LNHDA and CDR2 SQIVND (reference sequence). CDR3 length: 15 amino acids. The DNA of the CDR3 is TGTGCCAGTAGTTTGCGGGATGGCTCCTACAATGAGCAGTTCTTC. It specifies CASSLRDGSYNEQFF.

J is TRBJ2-5 and V is TRBV5-1; 15 positions agree with TRBD2. Germline values: CDR1 SGHRS, CDR2 YFSETQ. The CDR3 consists of 17 residues. V lost 4 bases to trimming and J lost 1 base; unmatched junction nucleotides: 5. CDR3 amino acids: CASSPGLAGGPQETQYF. For the CDR3, the DNA is TGCGCCAGCAGCCCGGGACTAGCGGGGGGCCCCCAAGAGACCCAGTACTTC. The full variable domain, completed using reference TRBV5-1 and TRBJ2-5, is KAGVTQTPRYLIKTRGQQVTLSCSPISGHRSVSWYQQTPGQGLQFLFEYFSETQRNKGNFPGRFSGRQFSNSRSEMNVSTLELGDSALYLCASSPGLAGGPQETQYFGPGTRLLVL.

Turning to this clonotype: Sequence at one end of the junction differs from germline and may be a read error. This chain uses TRBV7-7 with TRBJ2-1; 7 bases are a match to TRBD2. The length of the CDR3 is 15 residues. CDR1 is SSHAT and CDR2 is FNYEAQ in the germline V gene (reference sequence). The DNA of the CDR3 is TGTGCTAGCAGCTTAAGTCTAGCGGCAGCCAATGAGCAGTTCTTC. Amino acid sequence: CASSLSLAAANEQFF.

The CDR3 nucleotides read TGCAGTGCTAGTCAGGGGGCGGCGGATGAGCAGTTCTTC. Its translation is CSASQGAADEQFF. The rearrangement uses TRBV20-1 and TRBJ2-1; TRBD1 agrees at 8 bases. CDR1 is DFQATT and CDR2 is SNEGSKA in the germline V gene (reference sequence). The V segment lost 3 bases and the J segment 8 bases; nucleotides outside the gene matches: 6. The CDR3 totals 13 residues.

This sequence joins TRBV30 and TRBJ1-4; no firm D call. Trimming stripped 0 bases from V and 5 bases from J, with 10 bases between. CDR1 and CDR2 from the germline V gene are GTSNPN and SVGIG (reference sequence). The CDR3 sequence is 14 residues long. CDR3 sequence (DNA): TGTGCCTGGAGTGTACCTTACCAGAATGAAAAACTGTTTTTT. It specifies CAWSVPYQNEKLFF.

The chain recombines TRBV11-2 with TRBJ1-3; D is undetermined. Germline V lookup: CDR1 SGHAT, CDR2 FQNNGV. The CDR3 spans 13 residues. The germline V and J ends were trimmed by 4 bases and 13 bases, with 17 bases remaining between them. The CDR3 region has the DNA TGTGCCAGCAGCTCGCTAAGGTCTGCCTCAATATATTTT. This gives the protein CASSSLRSASIYF.

The chain recombines TRBV20-1 with TRBJ2-3; 9 nucleotides line up with TRBD2. Germline lookup yields CDR1 DFQATT and CDR2 SNEGSKA (reference sequence). This CDR3 has 17 residues. The trim removed 2 bases at V and 4 bases at J, leaving 13 bases unmatched. The DNA of the CDR3 is TGCAGTGCTAGACTTCGTGGCGGGAGGGCCCGTCCAGATACGCAGTATTTT. Amino acid sequence: CSARLRGGRARPDTQYF.

V usage is TRBV7-8 and J usage is TRBJ1-2; weak D call: TRBD1 (6 bases). Germline lookup yields CDR1 SGHVS and CDR2 FQNEAQ. The CDR3 extends over 15 amino acids. Trimming stripped 3 bases from V and 4 bases from J, with 15 bases between. CDR3 amino acids: CASSLVGQSSYGYTF. Written as DNA, the CDR3 is TGTGCCAGCAGCTTGGTAGGACAGTCCTCCTATGGCTACACCTTC.

This chain connects TRBV7-9 to TRBJ2-3, with 12 bases aligning to TRBD2. This CDR3 has 18 amino acids. Germline CDR1 reads SEHNR; CDR2 reads FQNEAQ (reference sequence). The junction had 13 bases not matched to a gene; V was cut back by 5 bases and J by 4 bases. The CDR3 nucleotides are TGTGCCAGCAGCCAGCTAGCGGGGGGGCGAAGAAGCCCAGATACGCAGTATTTT. This sequence encodes CASSQLAGGRRSPDTQYF.